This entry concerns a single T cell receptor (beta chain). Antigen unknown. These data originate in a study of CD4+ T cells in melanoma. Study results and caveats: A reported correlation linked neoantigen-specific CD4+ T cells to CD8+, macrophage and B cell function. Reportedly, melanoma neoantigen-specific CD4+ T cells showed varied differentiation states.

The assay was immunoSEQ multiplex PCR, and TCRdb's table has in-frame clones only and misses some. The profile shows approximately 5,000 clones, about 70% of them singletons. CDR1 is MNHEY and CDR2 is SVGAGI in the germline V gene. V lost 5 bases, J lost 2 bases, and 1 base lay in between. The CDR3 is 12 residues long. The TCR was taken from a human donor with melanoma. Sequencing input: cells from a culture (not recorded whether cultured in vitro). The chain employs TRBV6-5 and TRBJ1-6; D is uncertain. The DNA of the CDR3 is TGTGCCAGCAGTACCTATAATTCACCCCTCCACTTT. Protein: CASSTYNSPLHF.